Presented here are 7 T cell receptor beta chains from one specimen sequenced in a study of cytomegalovirus exposure and HLA in healthy donors. It was with 60 Vbeta and 13 Jbeta primers that the PCR ran. Using immunoSEQ multiplex PCR, the repertoire was profiled, and TCRdb retains in-frame clones only, with some absent. The top ten hold 6% to 8% of the sample, which has 100,000 to 150,000 clones, about three quarters seen once. Material: PBMCs. The source of these receptors is a man aged 35 to 55 in good health and CMV-seropositive.

The J gene is TRBJ1-1, the V gene TRBV9, with D hard to call. The CDR3 spans 13 residues. CDR1 is SGDLS and CDR2 is YYNGEE in the germline V gene. The germline V and J ends were trimmed by 0 bases and 1 base, with 4 bases remaining between them. CDR3: CASSVGPNTEAFF. The DNA for the CDR3 is TGTGCCAGCAGCGTAGGGCCGAACACTGAAGCTTTCTTT. The full variable domain, rest sourced from reference TRBV9 and TRBJ1-1, is DSGVTQTPKHLITATGQRVTLRCSPRSGDLSVYWYQQSLDQGLQFLIQYYNGEERAKGNILERFSAQQFPDLHSELNLSSLELGDSALYFCASSVGPNTEAFFGQGTRLTVV.

This clone was observed once. J is TRBJ2-1 and V is TRBV5-5; 9 bases match TRBD2. Germline V gene lookup returns CDR1 SGHKS and CDR2 YYEKEE (reference sequence). The CDR3 sequence is 15 residues long. J was trimmed by 4 bases and V by 7 bases; bases with no gene match: 9. The CDR3 DNA sequence: TGTGCCAGCGCCCCGGGACTAGCTATATACAATGAGCAGTTCTTC. Protein sequence: CASAPGLAIYNEQFF.

A single count supports this clone. The chain employs TRBV12-5 and TRBJ1-2, with D possibly TRBD1 on 5 matching bases. Germline V gene lookup returns CDR1 LGHNT and CDR2 FRNRAP. CDR3 length: 15 amino acids. With 0 bases removed from V and 7 bases from J, the gap between germline ends came to 15 bases. In nucleotides, the CDR3 is TGTGCTAGTGGTTTGGTAGTGACGGGTAGGGGTGGCTACACCTTC. Its protein is CASGLVVTGRGGYTF. Variable domain in full (rest from reference TRBV12-5 and TRBJ1-2): DARVTQTPRHKVTEMGQEVTMRCQPILGHNTVFWYRQTMMQGLELLAYFRNRAPLDDSGMPKDRFSAEMPDATLATLKIQPSEPRDSAVYFCASGLVVTGRGGYTFGSGTRLTVV.

J is TRBJ2-2 and V is TRBV11-2, with TRBD2 as a possible D gene (6 bases). Trimming cost V 1 base and J 5 bases, with 11 bases left between them. Per germline, CDR1 SGHAT and CDR2 FQNNGV. The CDR3 has 15 amino acids. CDR3 residues: CASSLVGGMTGELFF. Written as DNA, the CDR3 is TGTGCCAGCAGCTTAGTGGGGGGAATGACCGGGGAGCTGTTTTTT.

The chain's CDR3 is CASSRGLAGPKGNEQFF. CDR3 DNA: TGTGCCAGCAGCCGTGGACTAGCGGGACCCAAAGGGAATGAGCAGTTCTTC. This sequence joins TRBV5-8 and TRBJ2-1; 12 bases line up with TRBD2. Trimming took 4 bases from V and 7 from J; bases not matched to a gene: 12. The length of the CDR3 is 17 residues. Germline values: CDR1 SGHTS, CDR2 YDEGEE.

The rearrangement uses TRBV5-6 and TRBJ2-7, with D possibly matching TRBD1 (5 bases). This CDR3 region has 13 residues. V was pared by 0 bases and J by 4 bases, with 8 bases between. Germline loops: CDR1 SGHDT, CDR2 YYEEEE. The CDR3 nucleotides are TGTGCCAGCAGCTTGGGGACAAATTACGAGCAGTACTTC. It yields the protein CASSLGTNYEQYF.

This rearrangement joins TRBV5-1 to TRBJ2-1, with a possible D match to TRBD2 (5 bases). Per germline, CDR1 SGHRS and CDR2 YFSETQ. There are 11 residues in the CDR3. Trimming shortened V by 3 bases and J by 8 bases, and 6 bases separated the two germline ends. CDR3 sequence: CASSSDYEQFF. CDR3 nucleotide sequence: TGCGCCAGCAGCTCGGACTATGAGCAGTTCTTC.